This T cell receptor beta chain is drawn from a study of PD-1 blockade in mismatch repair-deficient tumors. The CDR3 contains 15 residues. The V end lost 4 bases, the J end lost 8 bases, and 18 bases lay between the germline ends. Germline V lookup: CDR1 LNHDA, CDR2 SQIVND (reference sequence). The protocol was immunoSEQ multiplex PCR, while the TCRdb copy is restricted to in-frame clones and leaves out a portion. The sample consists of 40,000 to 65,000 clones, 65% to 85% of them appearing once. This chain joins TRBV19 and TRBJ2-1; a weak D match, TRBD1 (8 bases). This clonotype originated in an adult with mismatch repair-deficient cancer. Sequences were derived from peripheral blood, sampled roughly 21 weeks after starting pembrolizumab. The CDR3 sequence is CASSTSGQGGHEQFF. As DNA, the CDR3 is TGTGCCAGTAGTACCTCCGGACAGGGAGGGCATGAGCAGTTCTTC.